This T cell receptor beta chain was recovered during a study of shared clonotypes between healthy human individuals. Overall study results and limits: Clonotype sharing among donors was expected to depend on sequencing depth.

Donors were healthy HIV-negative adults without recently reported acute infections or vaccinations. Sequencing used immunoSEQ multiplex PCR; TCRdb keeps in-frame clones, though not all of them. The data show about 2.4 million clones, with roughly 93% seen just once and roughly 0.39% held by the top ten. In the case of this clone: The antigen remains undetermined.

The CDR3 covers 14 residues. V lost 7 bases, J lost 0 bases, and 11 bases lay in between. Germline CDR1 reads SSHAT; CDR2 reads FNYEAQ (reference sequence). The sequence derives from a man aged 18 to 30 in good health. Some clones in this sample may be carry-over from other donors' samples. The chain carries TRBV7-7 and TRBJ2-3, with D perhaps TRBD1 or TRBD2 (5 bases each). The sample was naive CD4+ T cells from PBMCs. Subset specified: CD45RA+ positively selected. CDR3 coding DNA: TGTGCCAGCAAGGTGGGGGTTAGCACAGATACGCAGTATTTT. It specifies CASKVGVSTDTQYF.